These 3 T cell receptor beta chains share one sample of origin, sequenced in a study of T cells expressing NK-cell markers. Following a re-call of the 5' RACE reads, TCRdb has one entry per CDR3 protein and lacks DNA. This sample carries about 150,000 distinct CDR3 sequences, with 20% going to the ten biggest clones. Sequences were obtained from blood T cells: a sorted CD56 or NKG2C T cell subset, CD4+ or CD8+ T cells, or bulk PBMC T cells (not recorded which). These TCRs come from a man aged 18-75 years in good health.

CDR3 sequence: CASSFWGAPLDEQFF. J is TRBJ2-1 and V is TRBV5-6; the TCRdb call, TRBD1, lacks DNA for checking. CDR1 is SGHDT and CDR2 is YYEEEE in the germline V gene. This CDR3 is built from 15 residues.

The chain has TRBV6-1 and TRBJ2-3; the D call from TCRdb, TRBD1, cannot be confirmed without DNA. This CDR3 contains 14 residues. Looked up from germline, CDR1 is MNHNS and CDR2 is SASEGT. Here the CDR3 reads CASSDASGGYTQYF.

J is TRBJ2-5 and V is TRBV13; the TCRdb call, TRBD2, lacks DNA for checking. The CDR3 contains 14 residues. The germline V gene encodes CDR1 PRHDT and CDR2 FYEKMQ (reference sequence). The CDR3 reads CASSGGRLQETQYF.